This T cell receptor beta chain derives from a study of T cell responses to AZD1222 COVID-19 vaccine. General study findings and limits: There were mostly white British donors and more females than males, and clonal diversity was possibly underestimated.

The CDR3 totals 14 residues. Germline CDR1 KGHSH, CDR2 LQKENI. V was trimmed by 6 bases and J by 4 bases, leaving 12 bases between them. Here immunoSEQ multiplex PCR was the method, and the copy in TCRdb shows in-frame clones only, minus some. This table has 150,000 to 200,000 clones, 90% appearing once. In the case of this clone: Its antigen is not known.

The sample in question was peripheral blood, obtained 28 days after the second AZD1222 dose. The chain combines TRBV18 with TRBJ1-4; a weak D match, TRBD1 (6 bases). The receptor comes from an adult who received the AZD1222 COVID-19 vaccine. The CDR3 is CASSQGLLNEKLFF. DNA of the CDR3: TGTGCCAGCTCCCAGGGGCTACTTAATGAAAAACTGTTTTTT.